This is a list of T cell receptor beta chains from one sample in a study of control samples from healthy donors and cancer patients. Repertoires were generated with immunoSEQ multiplex PCR, while TCRdb's copy carries only in-frame clones and drops some. The table records about 21,000 clones, around 84% of them present only once. Sample: PBMCs. These receptors originate from a man in his sixties with colorectal cancer. The CDR3 runs from the conserved cysteine through the conserved F or W. A D gene is named only where the DNA matches it firmly. Only part of the rows carry a size: once, few, many, or a class if the clone is expanded.

D gene	V gene	clone size	J gene	CDR3 DNA	CDR3 protein
TRBD1	TRBV18	once	TRBJ2-6	TGTGCCAGCTCACCAGGGACAGCGATCTCTGGGGCCAACGTCCTGACTTTC	CASSPGTAISGANVLTF
.	TRBV7-2	.	TRBJ1-5	TGTGCCAGCAGCCGGGATGGGAATCAGCCCCAGCATTTT	CASSRDGNQPQHF
.	TRBV3-1/TRBV3-2	.	TRBJ1-5	TGTGCCAGCAGCAAACAGGGACAGCCCCAGCATTTT	CASSKQGQPQHF
.	TRBV5-1	few	TRBJ2-5	TGCGCCAGCAGCTTCTTCTCGACAGGACAAGAGACCCAGTACTTC	CASSFFSTGQETQYF
TRBD1	TRBV12-3/TRBV12-4	few	TRBJ1-1	TGTGCCAGCAGTCGGCGACAGGGTGTAGGAGCTTTCTTT	CASSRRQGVGAFF
.	TRBV7-6	.	TRBJ2-2	TGTGCCAGCAGCCGGGGGGCGGGAGTTTTTCTGTCCGGGGAGCTGTTTTTT	CASSRGAGVFLSGELFF
TRBD1	TRBV7-8	.	TRBJ1-5	TGTGCCAGCAGCCCACCTGGGACAGGCAGCAATCAGCCCCAGCATTTT	CASSPPGTGSNQPQHF
.	TRBV6-5	.	TRBJ2-2	TGTGCCAGCCGGGAGCTTCTCACCGGGGAGCTGTTTTTT	CASRELLTGELFF
TRBD1	TRBV12-5	medium-sized	TRBJ1-5	TGTGCTAGTGGTTTGGTACGAGACAGGGCAGTAGTCGATCAGCCCCAGCATTTT	CASGLVRDRAVVDQPQHF
.	TRBV4-3	.	TRBJ1-2	TGCGCCAGCAGCCAAGAGCCGCAGACTAACTATGGCTACACCTTC	CASSQEPQTNYGYTF
TRBD1	TRBV19	.	TRBJ1-2	TGTGCCAGTAGCAACAACCTCGGACAGGCCATATATGGCTACACCTTC	CASSNNLGQAIYGYTF
.	TRBV2	.	TRBJ1-2	TGTGCCAGCGCCACGCCAGAGTTCTATGGCTACACCTTC	CASATPEFYGYTF
.	TRBV29-1	.	TRBJ2-5	TGCAGCGTTGTCAACCCAAGGGACCTCCAAGAGACCCAGTACTTC	CSVVNPRDLQETQYF
TRBD1	TRBV5-6	.	TRBJ2-1	TGTGCCAGCAGCTCGTACCGGGACAGGGTTTACAATGAGCAGTTCTTC	CASSSYRDRVYNEQFF
TRBD1	TRBV7-2	.	TRBJ1-6	TGTGCCAGCAGCTTACCCCCGGGACAGTCCGGGCCCCTCCACTTT	CASSLPPGQSGPLHF
.	TRBV12-5	.	TRBJ1-2	TGTGCTAGTGGTTTGGTACGAGGGGGGAACACCTTC	CASGLVRGGNTF
.	TRBV9	.	TRBJ1-5	TGTGCCAGCAGCTTCTCATCCGTCGTCGGTCAGCCCCAGCATTTT	CASSFSSVVGQPQHF
TRBD1	TRBV6-5	once	TRBJ1-6	TGTGCCAGCAGCCGACAGGGTTCACGGAATTCACCCCTCCACTTT	CASSRQGSRNSPLHF
TRBD1	TRBV19	.	TRBJ1-1	TGTGCCAGTAGTCCTCATCCGGGACAGGGTAACACTGAAGCTTTCTTT	CASSPHPGQGNTEAFF
.	TRBV6-5	.	TRBJ2-7	TGTGCCAGCAGGCCACCCGGGAGCCTTTCCGAGCAGTACTTC	CASRPPGSLSEQYF
TRBD2	TRBV2	.	TRBJ2-1	TGTGCCAGCAGAGCTTCCGGGACTAGCGGTGAGCAGTTCTTC	CASRASGTSGEQFF
.	TRBV29-1	.	TRBJ2-6	TGCAGCGTTGTAGGAGGGGGCTCTGGGGCCAACGTCCTGACTTTC	CSVVGGGSGANVLTF
TRBD1	TRBV15	.	TRBJ1-3	TGTGCCACCCCTGGACAGGGCGGTGGAAACACCATATATTTT	CATPGQGGGNTIYF
.	TRBV10-3	.	TRBJ1-2	TGTGCCATCAGTGGGGGGGGGACCGCTAACTATGGCTACACCTTC	CAISGGGTANYGYTF
.	TRBV5-5	.	TRBJ2-2	TGTGCCAGCAGCTTGGAAGCCAGGGGGGGAACCGGGGAGCTGTTTTTT	CASSLEARGGTGELFF
.	TRBV4-3	few	TRBJ1-6	TGCGCCAGCAGTCGTGGCAGGGGTATTTCACCCCTCCACTTT	CASSRGRGISPLHF
.	TRBV7-7	.	TRBJ2-5	TGTGCCAGCAGCCCACCGGGACGAGAGACCCAGTACTTC	CASSPPGRETQYF
TRBD1	TRBV5-1	.	TRBJ2-3	TGCGCCAGCAGCTTGGGACCACAGGGGGAGGATACGCAGTATTTT	CASSLGPQGEDTQYF
TRBD1	TRBV7-2	.	TRBJ1-2	TGTGCCAGCACCCCGACAGGGCTTGGCTACACCTTC	CASTPTGLGYTF